This note documents a single TCR beta chain sequence. What it binds is not known. The data stem from a study of T cells expressing NK-cell markers. Study-wide points: In a group of roughly 6 donors, dominant NKG2C+ clonotypes represented roughly 1.0-7.5% of CD8+ T cells.

TCRdb re-called the 5' RACE reads and gives one entry per CDR3 protein, without DNA. The sample shows 500,000 to 700,000 distinct CDR3 sequences, and under 4.5% sits with its ten largest clones. Germline assignment: CDR1 MNHEY and CDR2 SVGAGI. The CDR3 extends over 16 amino acids. The TCR was taken from a man in his late teens or twenties in good health. The gene calls are TRBV6-5 and TRBJ2-7; lacking DNA, the TRBD1 call made by TCRdb goes unchecked. Sequencing was performed on blood T cells: a sorted CD56 or NKG2C T cell subset, CD4+ or CD8+ T cells, or bulk PBMC T cells (not recorded which). The CDR3 loop is CASSSFRDGSSYEQYF.